This T cell receptor (beta chain) was captured by sequencing in a study of blood T cell repertoires in COVID-19. Libraries were prepared by immunoSEQ multiplex PCR; TCRdb keeps only in-frame clonotypes and omits some of them. The sample has 150,000 or so clones; about nine tenths are singletons. Clinical history reported by participants formed the basis on which cohorts were assigned. Exposed enrollees encountered a COVID-19 case at some point within 2 weeks before study entry. The CDR3 extends over 14 amino acids. Germline V gene sequence: CDR1 KGHSH, CDR2 LQKENI. Between the trimmed V and J ends, which lost 0 bases and 8 bases, there was a span of 13 bases.

This TCR was recovered from a woman aged 35 to 49 who had been exposed to COVID-19. The rearrangement uses TRBV18 and TRBJ1-2, with D unresolved. Input material: PBMCs or T cells enriched from blood (not recorded which). CDR3 sequence (DNA): TGTGCCAGCTCACCACCGAGCCTTAAGAGGGGCTACACCTTC. Protein: CASSPPSLKRGYTF.